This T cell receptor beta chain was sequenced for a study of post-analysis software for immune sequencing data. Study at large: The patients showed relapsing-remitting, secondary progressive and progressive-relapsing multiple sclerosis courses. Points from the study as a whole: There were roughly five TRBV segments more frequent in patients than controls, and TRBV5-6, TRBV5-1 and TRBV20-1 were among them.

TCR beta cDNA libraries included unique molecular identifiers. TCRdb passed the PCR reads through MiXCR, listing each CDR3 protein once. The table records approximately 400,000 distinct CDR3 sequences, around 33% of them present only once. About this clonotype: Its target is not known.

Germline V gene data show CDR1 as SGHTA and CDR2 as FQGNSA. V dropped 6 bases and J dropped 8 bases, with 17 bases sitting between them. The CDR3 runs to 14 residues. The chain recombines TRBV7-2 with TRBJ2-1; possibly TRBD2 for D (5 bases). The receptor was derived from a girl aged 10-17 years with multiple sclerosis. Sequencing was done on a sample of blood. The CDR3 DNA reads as TGTGCCAGCAGATGGACTCCTGGGGTCGATGAGCAGTTCTTC. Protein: CASRWTPGVDEQFF.